These T cell receptor beta chains were read from a single sample in a study of blood T cell repertoires in COVID-19. Data came from immunoSEQ multiplex PCR; TCRdb stores just in-frame clones and leaves some out. The table has 84,000 or so clones, roughly 80% seen once; the top ten hold about 16%. What was sequenced was peripheral blood. The receptor set was obtained from a woman aged 80 or older with acute or convalescent COVID-19. The CDR3 runs from the conserved cysteine through the conserved F or W. Where a row states a size, it is once, few, many or the class of an expanded clone; other rows omit it.

V gene	clone size	J gene	CDR3 protein
TRBV7-3	once	TRBJ1-2	CASSLTGTADYGYTF
TRBV11-2	.	TRBJ2-1	CASSLQGISSYNEQFF
TRBV4-3	once	TRBJ1-1	CASSQDWAGEAFF
TRBV5-1	.	TRBJ1-1	CASSLWQGGVNTEAFF
TRBV9	.	TRBJ1-1	CASSAPGDRALMNTEAFF
TRBV19	.	TRBJ1-5	CASSPVRRNQPQHF
TRBV5-1	few	TRBJ2-7	CASSPGDRSTIVEQYF
TRBV19	.	TRBJ2-3	CASSIVSGGTDTQYF
TRBV10-2	few	TRBJ1-6	CASSEYGNQNSPLHF
TRBV6-5	.	TRBJ1-5	CASNQGGWPQHF
TRBV5-8	.	TRBJ2-2	CASSLWGQGTGELFF
TRBV5-5	.	TRBJ1-5	CASSGEHFQPQHF
TRBV10-2	.	TRBJ2-7	CASSARPSGEQYF
TRBV6-6	few	TRBJ2-1	CASSYSQTGIHEQFF
TRBV4-1	.	TRBJ1-2	CASSQERGRGLEYGYTF
TRBV10-2	.	TRBJ1-5	CASSAQGLYSNQPQHF
TRBV28	.	TRBJ1-3	CASSFGGLGNTIYF
TRBV7-3	.	TRBJ2-3	CASSEARMADTQYF
TRBV6-5	.	TRBJ2-7	CASSSYRDSYEQYF
TRBV6-5	.	TRBJ1-5	CASTEVWGNQPQHF
TRBV7-9	once	TRBJ1-1	CASGLTGGLNTEAFF
TRBV4-1	.	TRBJ1-5	CASSQDQGFKDQPQHF
TRBV3-1/TRBV3-2	few	TRBJ2-7	CASRGSGGNYEQYF
TRBV7-6	.	TRBJ1-2	CASSLDRGSLYGYTF
TRBV7-3	once	TRBJ1-3	CASSLQSAGEWKHHIF
TRBV28	.	TRBJ1-4	CASRKGANNEKLFF
TRBV2	.	TRBJ1-5	CASSNTGRPQHF
TRBV6-5	.	TRBJ2-7	CASKRFTYEQYF
TRBV2	.	TRBJ1-2	CASSVDRGGGYTF
TRBV18	once	TRBJ2-2	CASSLLGQQRRPGELFF
TRBV6-1	.	TRBJ2-5	CASSEERGPFAETQYF
TRBV27	few	TRBJ1-6	CASSPFRLGQDNSPLHF
TRBV11-2	.	TRBJ1-6	CASSLDLQGWSPLHF
TRBV7-9	.	TRBJ1-1	CASSFDREAFF
TRBV11-3	many	TRBJ2-3	CASSLGQITDTQYF